Sequencing of this T cell receptor (beta chain) was carried out in a study of CD8 T cells in Susac syndrome. The CDR3 contains 15 residues. Germline assignment: CDR1 SGHRS and CDR2 YFSETQ. V lost 4 bases, J lost 4 bases, and 15 bases lay in between. Reverse transcription of about 0.5 to 1 ug RNA used random hexamers. Each CDR3 protein is one row after TCRdb ran MiXCR on the immunoSEQ multiplex PCR reads. The sample has about 240,000 distinct CDR3 sequences, approximately 95% seen once. The receptor was isolated from a human donor with Susac syndrome. What was sequenced was CD4+ T cells from PBMCs. The V call is TRBV5-1, the J call TRBJ1-5; no clear D gene. DNA of the CDR3: TGCGCCAGCAGCCCCCGGGAGGGCCCTAATCAGCCCCAGCATTTT. Protein sequence: CASSPREGPNQPQHF.